The 12 T cell receptor beta chains given below trace back to one sample, sequenced in a study of cytomegalovirus exposure and HLA in healthy donors (dated by TCRdb to the late 2010s). The library was built by means of the immunoSEQ multiplex PCR assay. The multiplex PCR relied on a mix of 60 forward primers for TCR Vbeta segments and 13 reverse primers for TCR Jbeta segments. TCRdb provides this immuneACCESS table in a form limited to in-frame rearrangements. Some clones are lacking; in checked studies, under half of them reflect an unresolved V gene, and why the rest are absent is not known. A total of about 100,000 clones appear in this sample, roughly 80% of them only once. The ten largest clonotypes hold 0.76% of the sample. The sample comprised PBMCs. These receptors all stem from a woman aged 55-69 years in good health and CMV-seronegative.

The chain recombines TRBV7-9 with TRBJ2-2; 9 bases fit TRBD1. The CDR3 is 16 residues long. The trim removed 7 bases at V and 3 bases at J, leaving 9 bases unmatched. The V gene's germline CDR1 is SEHNR and CDR2 FQNEAQ (reference sequence). CDR3 DNA sequence: TGTGCCAGCACCGGACAGGGGCGCGGAGACACCGGGGAGCTGTTTTTT. Its protein is CASTGQGRGDTGELFF.

The rearrangement joins TRBV10-3 to TRBJ2-1; 8 bases agree with TRBD2. Losses at the gene ends were 2 bases for V and 8 bases for J; bases not matched to a gene: 2. The germline V gene has CDR1 ENHRY and CDR2 SYGVKD. CDR3 length equals 13 residues. CDR3 DNA: TGTGCCATCAGTGAGACTAGCGGTGATGAGCAGTTCTTC. It codes for CAISETSGDEQFF.

This clone was picked up one time. V and J are TRBV5-4 and TRBJ2-7, with 10 positions matching TRBD1. V lost 0 bases and J lost 7; bases outside the gene matches: 4. CDR3 length: 14 amino acids. Germline V CDR1 and CDR2: SGHNT, YYREEE (reference sequence). The CDR3 DNA reads TGTGCCAGCAGCTTGGAGGGACAGGGGAGGGAGCAGTACTTC. This translates into CASSLEGQGREQYF. The variable domain in full, with the rest retrieved from reference TRBV5-4 and TRBJ2-7, is ETGVTQSPTHLIKTRGQQVTLRCSSQSGHNTVSWYQQALGQGPQFIFQYYREEENGRGNFPPRFSGLQFPNYSSELNVNALELDDSALYLCASSLEGQGREQYFGPGTRLTVT.

The J gene is TRBJ2-5, the V gene TRBV30; TRBD1 might be the D (8 bases). The ends were cut back, 3 bases at V and 2 bases at J, with 13 bases in the middle. From germline, CDR1 is GTSNPN and CDR2 SVGIG (reference sequence). The CDR3 is 14 amino acids. Here the CDR3 DNA reads TGTGCCTGGAGCATACAGGGGGGGCAAGAGACCCAGTACTTC. Its protein product is CAWSIQGGQETQYF.

The J gene is TRBJ2-7, the V gene TRBV2; no clear D gene. This CDR3 has 14 amino acids. The V end was cut by 4 bases, the J end by 3 bases, with 13 bases between. The V gene's germline CDR1 is SNHLY and CDR2 FYNNEI. The CDR3 DNA is TGTGCCAGCAGTGTCTCTTCTTCGGGCTACGAGCAGTACTTC. Its translation is CASSVSSSGYEQYF.

The rearrangement links TRBV9 to TRBJ2-3, with TRBD2 as a possible D gene (6 bases). This CDR3 comprises 14 residues. V was trimmed by 0 bases and J by 2 bases, leaving 7 bases between them. Germline V gene sequence: CDR1 SGDLS, CDR2 YYNGEE. The chain's CDR3 is CASSVAGVTDTQYF. Here the CDR3 DNA reads TGTGCCAGCAGCGTAGCGGGAGTCACAGATACGCAGTATTTT.

The chain carries TRBV6-5 and TRBJ2-2; possibly TRBD1 for D (6 bases). This CDR3 spans 11 amino acids. Germline V gene data show CDR1 as MNHEY and CDR2 as SVGAGI. V was clipped by 10 bases and J by 7 bases, with 10 bases between them. CDR3 protein: CATGRGGELFF. CDR3 DNA: TGTGCCACCGGCAGGGGCGGGGAGCTGTTTTTT.

The V gene is TRBV6-5, the J gene TRBJ1-5; a weak D match, TRBD1 (5 bases). The germline V gene has CDR1 MNHEY and CDR2 SVGAGI. V lost 6 bases, J lost 4 bases, and 7 bases lay in between. This CDR3 has 12 amino acids. CDR3 sequence: CASREGNQPQHF. The CDR3 coding sequence is TGTGCCAGCAGGGAGGGGAATCAGCCCCAGCATTTT.

The chain recombines TRBV5-1 with TRBJ2-7; 9 nucleotides align to TRBD1. The CDR3 extends over 15 amino acids. The J segment lost 3 bases and the V segment lost 2 bases, leaving 6 bases of the junction unmatched. Germline V lookup: CDR1 SGHRS, CDR2 YFSETQ. The CDR3 bases are TGCGCCAGCAGCTTATACTCGGGACAGGGCTACGAGCAGTACTTC. Translated, it gives CASSLYSGQGYEQYF.

The rearrangement joins TRBV30 to TRBJ1-4; D is ambiguous. The germline CDR1 and CDR2 sequences are GTSNPN and SVGIG (reference sequence). V lost 4 bases, J lost 1 base, and 7 bases lay in between. The CDR3 totals 13 residues. The CDR3: CAWTPGTNEKLFF. The CDR3 DNA is TGTGCCTGGACACCCGGAACTAATGAAAAACTGTTTTTT.

The V gene is TRBV18, the J gene TRBJ2-1; weak D call: TRBD2 (5 bases). CDR3 length: 16 amino acids. Germline V gene sequence: CDR1 KGHSH, CDR2 LQKENI. Trimming cost V 0 bases and J 3 bases, with 12 bases left between them. In DNA form, the CDR3 reads TGTGCCAGCTCACCACCGGGATTCGGGAACTACAATGAGCAGTTCTTC. This gives the protein CASSPPGFGNYNEQFF. The variable domain in full, with the rest retrieved from reference TRBV18 and TRBJ2-1, is NAGVMQNPRHLVRRRGQEARLRCSPMKGHSHVYWYRQLPEEGLKFMVYLQKENIIDESGMPKERFSAEFPKEGPSILRIQQVVRGDSAAYFCASSPPGFGNYNEQFFGPGTRLTVL.

The sample holds one count of this clone. The V call is TRBV5-1, the J call TRBJ1-2; D is possibly TRBD1 (6 bases). With 3 bases removed from V and 5 bases from J, the gap between germline ends came to 14 bases. Germline CDR1 is SGHRS and CDR2 is YFSETQ. The CDR3 consists of 14 residues. In DNA form, the CDR3 reads TGCGCCAGCAGCTCCGGACAGTCCCCATATGGCTACACCTTC. This encodes CASSSGQSPYGYTF.